This entry lists 4 T cell receptor beta chains sequenced from one sample in a study of T cells in Graves' hyperthyroidism and ophthalmopathy. Amplification yielded TCR beta CDR3 regions, with RNA transcripts as the source. TCR CDR3 regions were first amplified by RT-PCR with HTBI primers. TCRdb ran MiXCR on the multiplex PCR reads and lists one entry per CDR3 protein. The repertoire holds hundreds of thousands of distinct CDR3 sequences, more than 30% seen once, with approximately 8.7% in the top ten. Sequencing was done on a sample of blood. The source is a man aged 18 to 35 with Graves' hyperthyroidism.

V is TRBV10-2 and J is TRBJ2-2; 8 bases agree with TRBD1. Germline CDR1 is WSHSY and CDR2 is SAAADI. The CDR3 is 17 residues long. V shed 0 bases and J 5 bases; nucleotides not matched to a gene: 8. The CDR3 reads CASSESGQAFVTGELFF. For the CDR3, the DNA is TGCGCCAGCAGTGAGTCGGGACAGGCGTTTGTAACCGGGGAGCTGTTTTTT.

About this clonotype: The junction and the germline gene differ at one end; a read error may be behind it. This chain connects TRBV12-3 or TRBV12-4 to TRBJ1-1; 7 bases are a match to TRBD1. The CDR3 runs 13 residues. The CDR3 spells CAGSFYRGTEAFF. The CDR3 coding sequence is TGTGCCGGCAGTTTTTACAGGGGCACTGAAGCTTTCTTT.

This clonotype has ten or more counts. This sequence joins TRBV19 and TRBJ1-5; maybe TRBD1 (6 bases). CDR3 size: 16 residues. Germline V gene lookup returns CDR1 LNHDA and CDR2 SQIVND (reference sequence). Trimming shortened V by 5 bases and J by 1 base, and 15 bases separated the two germline ends. CDR3 nucleotide sequence: TGTGCCAGTAGTGCACAGGGTAGCCGCAGCAATCAGCCCCAGCATTTT. Its protein is CASSAQGSRSNQPQHF.

At least ten counts were recorded for this clonotype. This sequence joins TRBV19 and TRBJ1-5, with unresolved D. Germline V gene data show CDR1 as LNHDA and CDR2 as SQIVND (reference sequence). CDR3 size: 15 residues. V was cut by 2 bases and J by 2 bases, with 10 bases left in between. The chain's CDR3 is CASSILEEGNQPQHF. In nucleotides, the CDR3 is TGTGCCAGTAGTATATTGGAGGAGGGCAATCAGCCCCAGCATTTT.